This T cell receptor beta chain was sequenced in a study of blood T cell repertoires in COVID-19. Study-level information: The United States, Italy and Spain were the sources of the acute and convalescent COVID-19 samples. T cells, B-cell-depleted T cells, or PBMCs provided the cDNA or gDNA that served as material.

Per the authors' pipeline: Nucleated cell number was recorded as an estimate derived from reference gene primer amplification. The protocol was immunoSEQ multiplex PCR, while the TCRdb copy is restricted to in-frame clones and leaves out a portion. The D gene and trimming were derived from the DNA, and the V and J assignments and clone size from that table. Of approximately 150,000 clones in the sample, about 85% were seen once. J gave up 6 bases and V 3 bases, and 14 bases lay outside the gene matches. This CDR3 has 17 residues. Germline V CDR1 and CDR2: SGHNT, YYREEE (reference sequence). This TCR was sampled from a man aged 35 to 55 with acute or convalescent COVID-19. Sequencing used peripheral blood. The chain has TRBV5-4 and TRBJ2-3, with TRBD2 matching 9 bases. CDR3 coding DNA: TGTGCCAGCAGCTCCCCCGGTAGGGCGGGGGGGCTGGATACGCAGTATTTT. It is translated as CASSSPGRAGGLDTQYF.